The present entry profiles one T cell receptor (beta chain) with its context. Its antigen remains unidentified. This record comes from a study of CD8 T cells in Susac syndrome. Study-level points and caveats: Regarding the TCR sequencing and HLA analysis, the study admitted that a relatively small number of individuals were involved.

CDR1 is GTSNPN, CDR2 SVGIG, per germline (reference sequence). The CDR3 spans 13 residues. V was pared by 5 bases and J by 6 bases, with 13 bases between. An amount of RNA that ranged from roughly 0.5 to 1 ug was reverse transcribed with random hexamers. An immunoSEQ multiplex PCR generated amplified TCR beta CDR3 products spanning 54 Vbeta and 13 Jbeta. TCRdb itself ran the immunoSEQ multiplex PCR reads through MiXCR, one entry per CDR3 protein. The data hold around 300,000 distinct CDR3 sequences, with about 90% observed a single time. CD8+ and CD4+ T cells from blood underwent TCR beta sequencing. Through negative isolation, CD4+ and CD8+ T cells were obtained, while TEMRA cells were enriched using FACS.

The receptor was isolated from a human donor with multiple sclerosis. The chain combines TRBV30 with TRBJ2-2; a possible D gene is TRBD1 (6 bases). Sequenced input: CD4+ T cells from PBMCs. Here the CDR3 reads CAWGQGQAGELFF. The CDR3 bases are TGTGCCTGGGGGCAGGGGCAAGCCGGGGAGCTGTTTTTT.